The following is a T cell receptor beta chain sequence with its context. Sequencing was performed with immunoSEQ multiplex PCR; in TCRdb, only in-frame clones are kept and a portion is missing. The sample gives 70,000 to 85,000 clones, around 94% of which show up once; 8% to 13% is in the top ten. This sample was included in a study of OX40 agonist ivuxolimab in advanced cancers. This CDR3 contains 16 residues. V shed 0 bases, J shed 13 bases, and the junction held 10 bases outside the gene matches. CDR1 and CDR2 (germline): SGHAT, FQNNGV. The sample was CD4+ or CD8+ T cells sorted from blood, taken in a trial of the OX40 agonist ivuxolimab. This receptor was obtained from an adult with an advanced solid tumor such as melanoma, head and neck, liver or kidney cancer. The rearrangement uses TRBV11-2 and TRBJ2-1; 12 bases align to TRBD2. CDR3: CASSLELAGGQSDQFF. CDR3 DNA: TGTGCCAGCAGCTTAGAGCTAGCGGGAGGGCAATCCGATCAGTTCTTC.